This is a list of T cell receptor beta chains from one sample in a study of identical twins. TCRdb re-analysed the 5' RACE reads in MiXCR, keeping a single row per CDR3 protein. The data show under 900,000 distinct CDR3 sequences, more than 9% seen once. This sample also appeared in a second study, on yellow fever vaccine responses in identical twins.

The sample was PBMCs. These receptors were taken from a woman younger than 35 in good health. CDR3s leave out the opening cysteine and the closing phenylalanine or tryptophan. The listing skips clone size in some rows; elsewhere it reads once, few, many or a size class.

j_call	v_call	clone_size	cdr3_aa
TRBJ2-1	TRBV12-3/TRBV12-4	NA	ASSHGPVGEQF
TRBJ2-7	TRBV20-1	NA	SARQGTSNEQY
TRBJ2-1	TRBV29-1	many	SVETFGTSVAYNEQF
TRBJ2-1	TRBV5-1	NA	ASRTGTSEYNEQF
TRBJ1-1	TRBV4-1	NA	ASSQVPNTEAF
TRBJ2-2	TRBV12-3/TRBV12-4	many	ASSPRTGGFTGELF
TRBJ2-7	TRBV5-8	NA	ASSLRDRVGEQY
TRBJ1-2	TRBV5-1	NA	ASSLEAVYGYT
TRBJ2-7	TRBV5-5	NA	ASSSTGTSGNYEQY
TRBJ1-1	TRBV6-1	few	ASLPGGRNTEAF
TRBJ2-1	TRBV20-1	NA	SARAGMVYNEQF
TRBJ2-7	TRBV3-1	NA	ASSQRVVASGFSYEQY
TRBJ1-1	TRBV5-1	NA	ASSYEGQNTEAF
TRBJ1-1	TRBV10-3	many	AISGFGDTEAF
TRBJ2-3	TRBV5-5	NA	ASTQDPVATDTQY
TRBJ2-7	TRBV6-5	NA	ASSYSQGAREQY
TRBJ2-2	TRBV12-3/TRBV12-4	few	ASSLGAGSHTGELF
TRBJ2-3	TRBV7-6	many	ASSLDLGEGADTQY
TRBJ2-1	TRBV20-1	many	SAPGQGSYNEQF
TRBJ1-2	TRBV2	many	ASSDSYGYT
TRBJ2-3	TRBV20-1	NA	SARVRLAGRADTQY
TRBJ1-1	TRBV20-1	few	SASNGYTEAF
TRBJ1-5	TRBV7-9	few	ASSLNEQPQH
TRBJ2-5	TRBV7-9	NA	ASSVMGAQETQY
TRBJ2-1	TRBV4-1	NA	ASSQSGLWAEGEQF
TRBJ2-1	TRBV3-1	NA	ASSNTSGLAGLAYNEQF
TRBJ2-1	TRBV9	NA	ASSVGILGTYNEQF
TRBJ2-5	TRBV11-2	NA	ASSLGPGAGGVETQY
TRBJ2-3	TRBV19	few	ASSIDSGTPSTDTQY
TRBJ2-1	TRBV2	NA	ATTPQGFDEQF
TRBJ2-5	TRBV4-1	NA	ASSQEGDLVGGLETQY
TRBJ2-2	TRBV6-1	few	ASRRLRENTGELF
TRBJ2-5	TRBV20-1	NA	SAREPRGGRETQY
TRBJ2-5	TRBV19	few	ASSIYRGETQY
TRBJ2-3	TRBV2	NA	ASRLGYSTSTDTQY
TRBJ1-3	TRBV7-9	many	ASSTEGNTIY
TRBJ2-2	TRBV12-3/TRBV12-4	NA	ASSFRPGMGGELF
TRBJ1-5	TRBV2	many	ASTGGRGLRRDSNQPQH
TRBJ2-7	TRBV5-5	many	ASSLDGTSGYEQY
TRBJ2-7	TRBV2	NA	ASRSGSTYEQY
TRBJ1-1	TRBV28	many	ASRRDRGGPGLNTEAF
TRBJ2-7	TRBV12-5	few	ASGLGQGNLFEQY
TRBJ2-1	TRBV4-2	NA	ASSQVVLAGYNEQF
TRBJ2-5	TRBV29-1	NA	SVVGSAGLALETQY
TRBJ1-1	TRBV5-1	few	ASSEDRGNTEAF
TRBJ2-2	TRBV7-9	many	ASSAPATGELF
TRBJ2-3	TRBV20-1	few	SAWQGADTQY
TRBJ1-1	TRBV9	few	ASSVDRVDTEAF
TRBJ2-1	TRBV24-1	many	ATSDSVGLAGVNEQF
TRBJ2-1	TRBV2	few	ASSEMRTSGRKGEQF
TRBJ2-1	TRBV3-1	NA	ASSRDRGKVNEQF
TRBJ2-1	TRBV19	few	ASSMSDRGLYNEQF